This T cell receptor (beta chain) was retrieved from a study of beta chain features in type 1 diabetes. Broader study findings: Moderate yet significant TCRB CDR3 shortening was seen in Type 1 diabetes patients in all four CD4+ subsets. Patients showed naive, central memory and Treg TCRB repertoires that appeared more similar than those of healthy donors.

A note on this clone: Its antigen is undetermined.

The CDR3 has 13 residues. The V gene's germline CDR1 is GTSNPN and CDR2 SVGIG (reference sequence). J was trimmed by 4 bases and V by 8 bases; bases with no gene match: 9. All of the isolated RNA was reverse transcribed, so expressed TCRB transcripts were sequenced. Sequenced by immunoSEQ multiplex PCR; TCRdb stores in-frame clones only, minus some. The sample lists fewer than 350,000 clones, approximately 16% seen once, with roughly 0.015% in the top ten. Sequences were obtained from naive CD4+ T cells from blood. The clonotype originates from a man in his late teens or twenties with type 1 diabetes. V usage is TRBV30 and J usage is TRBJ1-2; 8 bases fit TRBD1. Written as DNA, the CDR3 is TGTGCCCGAAGGCAGGGGGCGACCTATGGCTACACCTTC. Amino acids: CARRQGATYGYTF.